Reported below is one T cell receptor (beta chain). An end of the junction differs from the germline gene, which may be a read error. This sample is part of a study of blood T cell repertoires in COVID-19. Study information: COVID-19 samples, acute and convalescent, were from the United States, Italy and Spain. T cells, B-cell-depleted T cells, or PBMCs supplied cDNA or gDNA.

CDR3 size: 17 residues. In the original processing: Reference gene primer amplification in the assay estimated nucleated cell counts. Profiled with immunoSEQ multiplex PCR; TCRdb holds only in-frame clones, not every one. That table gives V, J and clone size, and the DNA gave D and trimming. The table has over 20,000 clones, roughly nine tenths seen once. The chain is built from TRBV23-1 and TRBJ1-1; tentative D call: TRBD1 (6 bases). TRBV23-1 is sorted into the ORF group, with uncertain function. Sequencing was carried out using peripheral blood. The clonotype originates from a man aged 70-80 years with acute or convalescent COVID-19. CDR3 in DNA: TGCGTCAGCAGTCAAGGCCCCCGACAGGTAGTGGACACTGAAGCTTTCTTT. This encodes CVSSQGPRQVVDTEAFF.